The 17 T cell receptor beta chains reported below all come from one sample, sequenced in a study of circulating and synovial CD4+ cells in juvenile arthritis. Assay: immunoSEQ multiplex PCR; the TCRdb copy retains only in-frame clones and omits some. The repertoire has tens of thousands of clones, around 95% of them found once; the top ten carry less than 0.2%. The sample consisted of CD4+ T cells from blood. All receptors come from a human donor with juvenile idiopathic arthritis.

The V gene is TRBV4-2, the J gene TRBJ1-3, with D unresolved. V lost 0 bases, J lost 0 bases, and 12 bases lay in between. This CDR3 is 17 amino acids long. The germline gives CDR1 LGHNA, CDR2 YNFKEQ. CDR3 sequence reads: CASSQELGSLSGNTIYF. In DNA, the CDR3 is TGTGCCAGCAGCCAAGAACTCGGTAGCCTCTCTGGAAACACCATATATTTT.

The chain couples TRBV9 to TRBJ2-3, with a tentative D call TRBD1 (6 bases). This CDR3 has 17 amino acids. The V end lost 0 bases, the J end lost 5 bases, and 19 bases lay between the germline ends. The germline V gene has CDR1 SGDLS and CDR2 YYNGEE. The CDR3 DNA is TGTGCCAGCAGCGTAGCTCGGCGGCTAGGGGGTGGAGATACGCAGTATTTT. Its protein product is CASSVARRLGGGDTQYF.

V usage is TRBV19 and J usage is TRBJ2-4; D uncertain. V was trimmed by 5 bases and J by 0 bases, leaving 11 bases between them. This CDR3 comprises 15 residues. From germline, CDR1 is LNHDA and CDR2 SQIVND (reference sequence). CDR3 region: CASSPTQLAKNIQYF. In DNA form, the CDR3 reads TGTGCCAGTAGTCCCACCCAACTAGCCAAAAACATTCAGTACTTC. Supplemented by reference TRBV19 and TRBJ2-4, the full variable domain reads DGGITQSPKYLFRKEGQNVTLSCEQNLNHDAMYWYRQDPGQGLRLIYYSQIVNDFQKGDIAEGYSVSREKKESFPLTVTSAQKNPTAFYLCASSPTQLAKNIQYFGAGTRLSVL.

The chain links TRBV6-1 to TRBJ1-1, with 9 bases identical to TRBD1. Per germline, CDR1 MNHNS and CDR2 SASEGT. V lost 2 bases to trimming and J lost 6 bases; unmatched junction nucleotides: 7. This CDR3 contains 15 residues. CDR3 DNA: TGTGCCAGCAGTGAAAGGGGGACAGGGTTCGCTGAAGCTTTCTTT. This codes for CASSERGTGFAEAFF.

CDR3 coding DNA: TGTGCCAGCTCATCCATCCTCCTAGGAGAGCAGTACTTC. It encodes CASSSILLGEQYF. The chain joins TRBV18 to TRBJ2-7; D is uncertain. V gave up 5 bases and J gave up 7 bases, with 15 bases separating them. Germline V gene data show CDR1 as KGHSH and CDR2 as LQKENI. The CDR3 extends over 13 amino acids.

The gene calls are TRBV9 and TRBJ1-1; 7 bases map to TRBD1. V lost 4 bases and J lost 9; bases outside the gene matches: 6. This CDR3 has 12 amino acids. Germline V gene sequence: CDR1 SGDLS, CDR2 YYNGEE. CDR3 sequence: CASSPGTVQAFF. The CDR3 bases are TGTGCCAGCAGCCCCGGGACAGTTCAAGCTTTCTTT.

Here the CDR3 reads CASSIDQGLSSYNEQFF. The CDR3 DNA follows: TGTGCCAGTAGTATAGACCAGGGTCTCAGCTCCTACAATGAGCAGTTCTTC. The chain combines TRBV19 with TRBJ2-1; D perhaps matches TRBD1 (5 bases). CDR3 length equals 17 residues. V dropped 0 bases and J dropped 0 bases, with 12 bases sitting between them. The germline V gene encodes CDR1 LNHDA and CDR2 SQIVND (reference sequence).

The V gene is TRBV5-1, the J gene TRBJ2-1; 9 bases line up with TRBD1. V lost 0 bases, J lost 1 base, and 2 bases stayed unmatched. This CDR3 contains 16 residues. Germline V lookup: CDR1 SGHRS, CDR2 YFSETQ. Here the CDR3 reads CASSLGGTGSYNEQFF. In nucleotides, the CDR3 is TGCGCCAGCAGCTTGGGGGGGACAGGGTCCTACAATGAGCAGTTCTTC.

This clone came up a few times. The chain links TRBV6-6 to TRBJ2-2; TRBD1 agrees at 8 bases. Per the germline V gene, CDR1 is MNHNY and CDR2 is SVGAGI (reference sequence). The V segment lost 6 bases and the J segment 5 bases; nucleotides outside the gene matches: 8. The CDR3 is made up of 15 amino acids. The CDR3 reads CASSPGTGGTGELFF. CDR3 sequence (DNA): TGTGCCAGCAGCCCTGGGACAGGAGGAACCGGGGAGCTGTTTTTT.

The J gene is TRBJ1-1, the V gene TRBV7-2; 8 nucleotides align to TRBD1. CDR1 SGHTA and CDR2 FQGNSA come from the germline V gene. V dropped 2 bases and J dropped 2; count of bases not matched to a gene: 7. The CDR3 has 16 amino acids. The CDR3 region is CASSLPRGRGNTEAFF. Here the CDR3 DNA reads TGTGCCAGCAGCTTACCCAGGGGGCGCGGAAACACTGAAGCTTTCTTT.

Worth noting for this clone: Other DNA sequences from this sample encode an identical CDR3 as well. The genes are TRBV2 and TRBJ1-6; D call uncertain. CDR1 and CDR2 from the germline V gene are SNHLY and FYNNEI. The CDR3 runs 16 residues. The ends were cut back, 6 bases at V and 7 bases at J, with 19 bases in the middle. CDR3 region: CASRPSGQAVNSPLHF. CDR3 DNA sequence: TGTGCCAGCAGACCGTCTGGGCAAGCGGTAAATTCACCCCTCCACTTT.

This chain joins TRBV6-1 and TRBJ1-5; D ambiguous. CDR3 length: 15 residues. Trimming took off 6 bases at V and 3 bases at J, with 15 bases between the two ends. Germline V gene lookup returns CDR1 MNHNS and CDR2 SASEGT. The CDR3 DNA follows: TGTGCCAGCAGCCAGGTCCCGGACTTCAATCAGCCCCAGCATTTT. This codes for CASSQVPDFNQPQHF.

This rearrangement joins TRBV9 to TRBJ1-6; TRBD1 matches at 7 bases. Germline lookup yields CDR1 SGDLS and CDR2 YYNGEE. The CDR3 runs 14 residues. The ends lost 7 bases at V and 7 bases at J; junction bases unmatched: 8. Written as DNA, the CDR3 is TGTGCCAGCCGAACCGGGACAGCCAATTCACCCCTCCACTTT. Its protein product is CASRTGTANSPLHF.

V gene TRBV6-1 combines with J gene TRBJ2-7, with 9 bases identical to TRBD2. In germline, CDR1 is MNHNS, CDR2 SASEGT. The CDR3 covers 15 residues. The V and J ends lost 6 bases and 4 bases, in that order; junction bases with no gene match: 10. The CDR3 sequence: CASSLAISGSYEQYF. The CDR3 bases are TGTGCCAGCAGCCTAGCGATTAGCGGGAGTTACGAGCAGTACTTC.

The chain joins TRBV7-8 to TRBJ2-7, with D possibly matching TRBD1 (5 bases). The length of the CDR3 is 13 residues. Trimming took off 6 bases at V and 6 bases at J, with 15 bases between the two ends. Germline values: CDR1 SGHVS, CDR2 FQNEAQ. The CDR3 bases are TGTGCCAGCAGTACCGGGTCAGGGTCCGAGCAGTACTTC. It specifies CASSTGSGSEQYF.

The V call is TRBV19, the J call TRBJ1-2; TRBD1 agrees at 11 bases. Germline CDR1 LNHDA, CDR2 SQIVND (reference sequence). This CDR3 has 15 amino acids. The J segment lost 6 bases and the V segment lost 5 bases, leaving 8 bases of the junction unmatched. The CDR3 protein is CASSSWPGQGDGYTF. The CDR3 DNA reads TGTGCCAGTAGTTCGTGGCCGGGACAGGGGGATGGCTACACCTTC. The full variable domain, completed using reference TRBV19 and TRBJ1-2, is DGGITQSPKYLFRKEGQNVTLSCEQNLNHDAMYWYRQDPGQGLRLIYYSQIVNDFQKGDIAEGYSVSREKKESFPLTVTSAQKNPTAFYLCASSSWPGQGDGYTFGSGTRLTVV.

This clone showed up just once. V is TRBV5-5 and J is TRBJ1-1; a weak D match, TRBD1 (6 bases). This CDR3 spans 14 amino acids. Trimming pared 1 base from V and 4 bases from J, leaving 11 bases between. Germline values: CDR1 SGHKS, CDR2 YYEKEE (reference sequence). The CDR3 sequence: CASSLTGLGTEAFF. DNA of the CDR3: TGTGCCAGCAGCTTGACAGGGCTTGGCACTGAAGCTTTCTTT. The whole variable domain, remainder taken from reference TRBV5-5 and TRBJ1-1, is DAGVTQSPTHLIKTRGQQVTLRCSPISGHKSVSWYQQVLGQGPQFIFQYYEKEERGRGNFPDRFSARQFPNYSSELNVNALLLGDSALYLCASSLTGLGTEAFFGQGTRLTVV.